This T cell receptor beta chain was profiled in a study of tumor-infiltrating lymphocytes in primary liver carcinoma. Looking at the study overall: The patient population consisted of men and women between 30 and 69 years of age. Study-level points and caveats: Overlap between tumor regions exceeded overlap of tumor with adjacent tissue or blood.

From around 500 ng total RNA, TCR beta cDNA was generated with a primer in the constant region. Slightly modified ARM-PCR with three nested multiplex PCR rounds yielded TCR beta libraries. TCRdb ran MiXCR on the multiplex PCR reads and lists one entry per CDR3 protein. The sample records 40,000 to 55,000 distinct CDR3 sequences, roughly 70% being singletons. Remarks on this clonotype: Its antigen is currently unknown.

The study co-extracted DNA and RNA from roughly 20-30 mg of unsorted bulk tissue. Every tumor sample analyzed contained over 75% viable tumor cells. This clonotype originated in a man aged 35 to 55 with primary liver carcinoma and hepatitis B virus infection. Sequencing input: liver tumor tissue from sampling region 5. Subset reported: tumor region T5, tumor centre.

CDR3 sequence reads: CASSAPVDTQYF. The CDR3 DNA follows: TGTGCCAGCAGCGCTCCCGTAGATACGCAGTATTTT. This chain joins TRBV11-1 and TRBJ2-3; D remains unclear. The V gene's germline CDR1 is SGHAT and CDR2 FQDESV (reference sequence). V lost 5 bases and J lost 5, with 8 bases in between. The CDR3 has 12 amino acids.